The T cell receptor (beta chain) described here comes from a study of blood T cell repertoires in COVID-19. The data were produced by immunoSEQ multiplex PCR, yet TCRdb's version contains in-frame clones alone and is incomplete. The sample comprises a few hundred thousand clones, roughly four fifths of which are singletons, and around 5.1% rests with the top ten. The source is a woman in her forties or fifties who had recovered from COVID-19. The sample was PBMCs or T cells enriched from blood (not recorded which).

The CDR3 DNA is TGTGCCAGCAGCTACAGGGTCACCGATGAGCAGTTCTTC. It encodes CASSYRVTDEQFF. The rearrangement uses TRBV7-2 and TRBJ2-1, with a possible D match to TRBD1 (6 bases). Deletions cut 4 bases from V and 8 bases from J, with 12 bases between. The germline V gene encodes CDR1 SGHTA and CDR2 FQGNSA. The CDR3 contains 13 residues.